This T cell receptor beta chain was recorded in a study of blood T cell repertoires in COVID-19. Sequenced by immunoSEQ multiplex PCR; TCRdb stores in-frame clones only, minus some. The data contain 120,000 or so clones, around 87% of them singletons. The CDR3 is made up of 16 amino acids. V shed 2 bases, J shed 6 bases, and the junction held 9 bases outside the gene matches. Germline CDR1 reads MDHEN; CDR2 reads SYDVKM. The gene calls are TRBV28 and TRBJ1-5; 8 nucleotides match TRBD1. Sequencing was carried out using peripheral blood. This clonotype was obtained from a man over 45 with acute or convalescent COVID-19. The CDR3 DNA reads TGTGCCAGCAGTTTACCTCAGGGGGCGCGAAGTCAGCCCCAGCATTTT. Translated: CASSLPQGARSQPQHF.